This T cell receptor (beta chain) was sequenced during a study of regulatory T cells in long-lasting Graves disease. In the study overall: New Graves' disease cases had less than 3 months of antithyroid drugs. Study-level results: Newly diagnosed Graves' patients exceeded persistent ones in TCR diversity.

With iRepertoire HTBI primers and Arm-PCR of CDR3 regions, TCR beta libraries were built. TCRdb re-analysed the multiplex PCR reads in MiXCR, keeping a single row per CDR3 protein. Of some 220,000 distinct CDR3 sequences listed, 15% to 20% were seen once; the top ten hold about 12%. This clonotype occurred a few times. Its specificity is not known. Time point defined: newly diagnosed GD, antithyroid drugs for less than 3 months. The TCR library was made from RNA that had been extracted from PBMCs in TRIzol. The same sample was also used in a study of T cells in Graves' hyperthyroidism and ophthalmopathy. That report notes: No progression to ophthalmopathy during 18 months of follow-up defined stable disease. A first-round RT-PCR of the TCR CDR3 used the HTBI primer set.

The receptor comes from a woman younger than 45 with Graves disease. The source was peripheral blood mononuclear cells (PBMCs), collected at new diagnosis, from a patient treated with antithyroid drugs.

The CDR3, as DNA: TGTGCCAGCAGTCACTCTCACCCACTAGCGGGGAGGCGGGATACGCAGTATTTT. Protein: CASSHSHPLAGRRDTQYF. The rearrangement joins TRBV12-3 or TRBV12-4 to TRBJ2-3; 10 nucleotides match TRBD2. The CDR3 loop spans 18 amino acids. V was clipped by 5 bases and J by 6 bases; unmatched bases: 17.